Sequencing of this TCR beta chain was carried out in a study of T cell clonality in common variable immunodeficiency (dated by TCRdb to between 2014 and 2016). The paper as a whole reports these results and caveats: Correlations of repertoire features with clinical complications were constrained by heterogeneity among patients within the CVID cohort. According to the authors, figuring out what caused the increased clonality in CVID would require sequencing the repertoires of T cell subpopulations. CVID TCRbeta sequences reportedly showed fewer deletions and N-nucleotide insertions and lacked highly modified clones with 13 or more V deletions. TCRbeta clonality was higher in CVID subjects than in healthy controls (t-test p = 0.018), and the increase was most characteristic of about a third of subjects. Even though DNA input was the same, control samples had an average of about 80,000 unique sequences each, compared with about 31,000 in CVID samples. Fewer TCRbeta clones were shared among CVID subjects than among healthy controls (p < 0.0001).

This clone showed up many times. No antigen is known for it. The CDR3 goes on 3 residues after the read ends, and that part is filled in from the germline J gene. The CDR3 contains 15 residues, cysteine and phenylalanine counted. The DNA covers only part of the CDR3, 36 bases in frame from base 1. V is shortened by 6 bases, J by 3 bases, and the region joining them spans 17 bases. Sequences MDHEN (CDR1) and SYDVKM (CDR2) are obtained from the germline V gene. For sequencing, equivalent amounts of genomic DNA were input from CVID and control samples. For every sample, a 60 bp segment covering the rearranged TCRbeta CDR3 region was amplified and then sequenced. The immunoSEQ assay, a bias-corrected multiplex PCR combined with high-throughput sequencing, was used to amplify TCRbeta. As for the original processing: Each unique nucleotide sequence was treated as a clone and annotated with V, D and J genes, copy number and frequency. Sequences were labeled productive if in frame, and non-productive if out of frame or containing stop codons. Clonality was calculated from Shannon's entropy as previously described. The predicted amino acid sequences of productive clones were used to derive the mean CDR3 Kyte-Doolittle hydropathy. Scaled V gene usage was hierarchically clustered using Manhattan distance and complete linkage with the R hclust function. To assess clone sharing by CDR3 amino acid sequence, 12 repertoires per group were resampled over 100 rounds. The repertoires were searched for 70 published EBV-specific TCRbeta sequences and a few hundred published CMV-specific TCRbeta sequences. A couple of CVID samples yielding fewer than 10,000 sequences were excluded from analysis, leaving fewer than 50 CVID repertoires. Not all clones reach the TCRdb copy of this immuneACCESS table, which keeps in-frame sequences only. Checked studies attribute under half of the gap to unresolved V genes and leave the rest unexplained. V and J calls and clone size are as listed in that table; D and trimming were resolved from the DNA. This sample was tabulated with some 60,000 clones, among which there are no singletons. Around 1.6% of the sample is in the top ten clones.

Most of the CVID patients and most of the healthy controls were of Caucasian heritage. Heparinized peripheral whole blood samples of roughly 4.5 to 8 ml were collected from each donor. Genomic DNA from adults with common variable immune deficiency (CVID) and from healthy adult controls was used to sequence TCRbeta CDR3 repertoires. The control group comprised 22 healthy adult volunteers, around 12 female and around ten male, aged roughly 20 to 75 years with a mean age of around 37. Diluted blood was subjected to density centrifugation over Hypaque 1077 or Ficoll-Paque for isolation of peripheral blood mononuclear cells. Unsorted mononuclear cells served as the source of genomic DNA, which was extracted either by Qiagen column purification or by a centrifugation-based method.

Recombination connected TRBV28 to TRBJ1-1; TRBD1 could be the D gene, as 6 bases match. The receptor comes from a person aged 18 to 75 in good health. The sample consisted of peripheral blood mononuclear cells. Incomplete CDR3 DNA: TGTGCCAGCAGAACCGCCGGGGAGGGGGACACTGAA. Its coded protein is CASRTAGEGDTE. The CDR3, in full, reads CASRTAGEGDTEAFF. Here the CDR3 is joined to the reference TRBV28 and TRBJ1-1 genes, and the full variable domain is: DVKVTQSSRYLVKRTGEKVFLECVQDMDHENMFWYRQDPGLGLRLIYFSYDVKMKEKGDIPEGYSVSREKKERFSLILESASTNQTSMYLCASRTAGEGDTEAFFGQGTRLTVV.